This T cell receptor (beta chain) was recovered during a study of blood T cell repertoires in COVID-19. Study in general: COVID-19 samples from acute and convalescent phases originated in the United States, Italy and Spain. From T cells, B-cell-depleted T cells, or PBMCs came the material, which was cDNA or gDNA.

In the original analysis: Amplification with reference gene primers provided the estimates of nucleated cell counts. Clones were read by immunoSEQ multiplex PCR, and TCRdb kept only the in-frame ones, dropping some. That table is the source of V, J and clone size, and D and trimming were worked out from the DNA. The sample comprises about 300,000 clones, about 84% of which are singletons, and 1.5% to 2% rests with the top ten. V lost 2 bases to trimming and J lost 4 bases; unmatched junction nucleotides: 7. From germline, CDR1 is MNHEY and CDR2 SVGAGI. CDR3 size: 15 residues. This receptor was identified in a woman between 45 and 65 years old with acute or convalescent COVID-19. The V gene is TRBV6-5, the J gene TRBJ2-5, with 7 bases fitting TRBD2. The sequenced sample was peripheral blood. In DNA, the CDR3 is TGTGCCAGCAGTTACGATCGGGGAGGGGTAGAGACCCAGTACTTC. This gives the protein CASSYDRGGVETQYF.